Below, one T cell receptor beta chain is given with its context. Its specificity is unknown. The sample's time point: cycle 4 day 1 (C4D1), after less than 7 weeks of nivolumab. Each patient's relapse followed autologous stem cell transplantation, and brentuximab vedotin exposure varied. Magnetic negative selection was used to purify CD4+ T cells from thawed PBMCs. Best responses fell into complete response, partial response or progressive disease. This sample was included in a study of PD-1 blockade in classical Hodgkin lymphoma. Trimming took off 0 bases at V and 0 bases at J, with 8 bases between the two ends. The CDR3 is 15 residues long. Germline V gene data show CDR1 as MGHRA and CDR2 as YSYEKL. General observations from the study: Complete responders' diversity at baseline resembled that of newly diagnosed patients.

TCRdb keeps only in-frame clones here, not all; method: immunoSEQ multiplex PCR. The sample lists approximately 20,000 clones, over 80% occurring once. The chain has TRBV4-1 and TRBJ1-2; D gene unclear. The sample in question was CD4+ T cells from blood, obtained before the fourth cycle of nivolumab. The clonotype was recovered from a human donor with classical Hodgkin lymphoma. CDR3 in DNA: TGCGCCAGCAGCCAAGAGGAGAGGCCTAACTATGGCTACACCTTC. This encodes CASSQEERPNYGYTF.